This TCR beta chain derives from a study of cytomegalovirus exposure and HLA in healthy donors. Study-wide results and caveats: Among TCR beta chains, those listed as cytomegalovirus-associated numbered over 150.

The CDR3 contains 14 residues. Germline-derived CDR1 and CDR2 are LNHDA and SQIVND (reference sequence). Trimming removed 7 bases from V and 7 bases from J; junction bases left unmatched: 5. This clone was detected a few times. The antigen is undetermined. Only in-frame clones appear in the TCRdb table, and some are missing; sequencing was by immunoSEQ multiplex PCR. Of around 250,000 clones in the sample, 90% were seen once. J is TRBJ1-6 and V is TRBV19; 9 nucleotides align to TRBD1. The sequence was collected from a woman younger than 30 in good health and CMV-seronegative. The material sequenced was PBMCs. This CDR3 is CASTQGAENSPLHF. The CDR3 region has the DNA TGTGCCAGTACACAGGGGGCGGAAAATTCACCCCTCCACTTT.